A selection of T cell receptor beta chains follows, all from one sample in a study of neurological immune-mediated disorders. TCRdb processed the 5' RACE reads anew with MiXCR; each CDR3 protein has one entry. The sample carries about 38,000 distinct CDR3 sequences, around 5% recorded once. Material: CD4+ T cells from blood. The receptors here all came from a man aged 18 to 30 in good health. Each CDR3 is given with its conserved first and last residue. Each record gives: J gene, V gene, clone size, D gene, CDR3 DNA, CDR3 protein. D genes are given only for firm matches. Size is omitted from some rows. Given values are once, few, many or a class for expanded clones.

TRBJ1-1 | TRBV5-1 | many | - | TGCGCCAGCGTGACGGGGGCAGGGGACACTGAAGCTTTCTTT | CASVTGAGDTEAFF
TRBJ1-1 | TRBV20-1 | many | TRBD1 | TGCAGTGCTAGTAAGGGGGCAGGTGAAGCTTTCTTT | CSASKGAGEAFF
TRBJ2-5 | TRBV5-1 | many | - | TGCGCCAGCAGCTTTGGATTACAAGAGACCCAGTACTTC | CASSFGLQETQYF
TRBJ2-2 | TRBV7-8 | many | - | TGTGCCAGCGGCAATAGGGGGGGAAGGACCGGGGAGCTGTTTTTT | CASGNRGGRTGELFF
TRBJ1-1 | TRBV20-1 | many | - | TGCAGTGCTCCAAAACCCGACCGCAACACTGAAGCTTTCTTT | CSAPKPDRNTEAFF
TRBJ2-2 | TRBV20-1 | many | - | TGCAGTGCTAGAGATTATGTCACCGGGGAGCTGTTTTTT | CSARDYVTGELFF
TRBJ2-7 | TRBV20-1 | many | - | TGCAGTGCTAGAGATTGGGGCGGGGCATCCGAGCAGTACTTC | CSARDWGGASEQYF
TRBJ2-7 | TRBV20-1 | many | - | TGCAGTGCCACCCGGGGCAGAGCCTACGAGCAGTACTTC | CSATRGRAYEQYF
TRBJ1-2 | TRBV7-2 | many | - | TGTGCCAGCAGCTTAGACTCCTACTATGGCTACACCTTC | CASSLDSYYGYTF
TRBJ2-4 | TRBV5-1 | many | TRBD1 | TGCGCCAGCAGCTCGACAGGGGGAGCCAAAAACATTCAGTACTTC | CASSSTGGAKNIQYF
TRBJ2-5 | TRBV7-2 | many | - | TGTGCCAGCAGCTTCTACGCAGAGACCCAGTACTTC | CASSFYAETQYF
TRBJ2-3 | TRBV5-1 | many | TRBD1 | TGCGCCAGCAGCTTGGCCGGACAGGGGGCAGATACGCAGTATTTT | CASSLAGQGADTQYF
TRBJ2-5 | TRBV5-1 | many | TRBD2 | TGCGCCAGCAGCTTATGGACTAGCGGGGGTATCCAAGAGACCCAGTACTTC | CASSLWTSGGIQETQYF
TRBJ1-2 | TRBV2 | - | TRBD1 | TGTGCCAGCGGGACAGGGACCTATGGCTACACCTTC | CASGTGTYGYTF
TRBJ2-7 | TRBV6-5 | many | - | TGTGCCAGCAGTTACTCGCCAGGAGCCTACGAGCAGTACTTC | CASSYSPGAYEQYF
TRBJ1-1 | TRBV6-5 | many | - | TGTGCCAGCAGTTACTTTCGGAGGGGGGCTGTTTCTGGAATGAACACTGAAGCTTTCTTT | CASSYFRRGAVSGMNTEAFF
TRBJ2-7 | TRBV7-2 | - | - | - | CASSFYICSARNPRYFYEQYF
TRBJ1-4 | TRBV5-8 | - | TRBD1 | TGTGCCAGCCCCCTACCGGGACAGACTGAAAAACTGTTTTTT | CASPLPGQTEKLFF
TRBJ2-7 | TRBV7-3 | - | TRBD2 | TGTGCCAGCAGCCCCGGACTAGCGGGTTGGTACGAGCAGTACTTC | CASSPGLAGWYEQYF